The entry below gives a single T cell receptor (beta chain) sequence along with its context. This sample is drawn from a study of blood T cell repertoires in COVID-19. Background on the study: Sites across the United States, Italy and Spain contributed samples from acute and convalescent COVID-19.

The assay was immunoSEQ multiplex PCR, and TCRdb's table has in-frame clones only and misses some. Here the sample spans around 280,000 clones, just under 85% being singletons. CDR1 MRHNA and CDR2 SNTAGT come from the germline V gene. This CDR3 spans 16 amino acids. The V end was cut by 2 bases, the J end by 2 bases, with 13 bases between. Sequences were obtained from peripheral blood. V gene TRBV6-4 combines with J gene TRBJ1-5, with TRBD1 as a possible D gene (5 bases). The source is a woman aged 45-65 years with active or convalescent COVID-19. CDR3 sequence (DNA): TGTGCCAGCAGTGACCCTCAGGGTCGCTGCAATCAGCCCCAGCATTTT. Translated, it gives CASSDPQGRCNQPQHF.